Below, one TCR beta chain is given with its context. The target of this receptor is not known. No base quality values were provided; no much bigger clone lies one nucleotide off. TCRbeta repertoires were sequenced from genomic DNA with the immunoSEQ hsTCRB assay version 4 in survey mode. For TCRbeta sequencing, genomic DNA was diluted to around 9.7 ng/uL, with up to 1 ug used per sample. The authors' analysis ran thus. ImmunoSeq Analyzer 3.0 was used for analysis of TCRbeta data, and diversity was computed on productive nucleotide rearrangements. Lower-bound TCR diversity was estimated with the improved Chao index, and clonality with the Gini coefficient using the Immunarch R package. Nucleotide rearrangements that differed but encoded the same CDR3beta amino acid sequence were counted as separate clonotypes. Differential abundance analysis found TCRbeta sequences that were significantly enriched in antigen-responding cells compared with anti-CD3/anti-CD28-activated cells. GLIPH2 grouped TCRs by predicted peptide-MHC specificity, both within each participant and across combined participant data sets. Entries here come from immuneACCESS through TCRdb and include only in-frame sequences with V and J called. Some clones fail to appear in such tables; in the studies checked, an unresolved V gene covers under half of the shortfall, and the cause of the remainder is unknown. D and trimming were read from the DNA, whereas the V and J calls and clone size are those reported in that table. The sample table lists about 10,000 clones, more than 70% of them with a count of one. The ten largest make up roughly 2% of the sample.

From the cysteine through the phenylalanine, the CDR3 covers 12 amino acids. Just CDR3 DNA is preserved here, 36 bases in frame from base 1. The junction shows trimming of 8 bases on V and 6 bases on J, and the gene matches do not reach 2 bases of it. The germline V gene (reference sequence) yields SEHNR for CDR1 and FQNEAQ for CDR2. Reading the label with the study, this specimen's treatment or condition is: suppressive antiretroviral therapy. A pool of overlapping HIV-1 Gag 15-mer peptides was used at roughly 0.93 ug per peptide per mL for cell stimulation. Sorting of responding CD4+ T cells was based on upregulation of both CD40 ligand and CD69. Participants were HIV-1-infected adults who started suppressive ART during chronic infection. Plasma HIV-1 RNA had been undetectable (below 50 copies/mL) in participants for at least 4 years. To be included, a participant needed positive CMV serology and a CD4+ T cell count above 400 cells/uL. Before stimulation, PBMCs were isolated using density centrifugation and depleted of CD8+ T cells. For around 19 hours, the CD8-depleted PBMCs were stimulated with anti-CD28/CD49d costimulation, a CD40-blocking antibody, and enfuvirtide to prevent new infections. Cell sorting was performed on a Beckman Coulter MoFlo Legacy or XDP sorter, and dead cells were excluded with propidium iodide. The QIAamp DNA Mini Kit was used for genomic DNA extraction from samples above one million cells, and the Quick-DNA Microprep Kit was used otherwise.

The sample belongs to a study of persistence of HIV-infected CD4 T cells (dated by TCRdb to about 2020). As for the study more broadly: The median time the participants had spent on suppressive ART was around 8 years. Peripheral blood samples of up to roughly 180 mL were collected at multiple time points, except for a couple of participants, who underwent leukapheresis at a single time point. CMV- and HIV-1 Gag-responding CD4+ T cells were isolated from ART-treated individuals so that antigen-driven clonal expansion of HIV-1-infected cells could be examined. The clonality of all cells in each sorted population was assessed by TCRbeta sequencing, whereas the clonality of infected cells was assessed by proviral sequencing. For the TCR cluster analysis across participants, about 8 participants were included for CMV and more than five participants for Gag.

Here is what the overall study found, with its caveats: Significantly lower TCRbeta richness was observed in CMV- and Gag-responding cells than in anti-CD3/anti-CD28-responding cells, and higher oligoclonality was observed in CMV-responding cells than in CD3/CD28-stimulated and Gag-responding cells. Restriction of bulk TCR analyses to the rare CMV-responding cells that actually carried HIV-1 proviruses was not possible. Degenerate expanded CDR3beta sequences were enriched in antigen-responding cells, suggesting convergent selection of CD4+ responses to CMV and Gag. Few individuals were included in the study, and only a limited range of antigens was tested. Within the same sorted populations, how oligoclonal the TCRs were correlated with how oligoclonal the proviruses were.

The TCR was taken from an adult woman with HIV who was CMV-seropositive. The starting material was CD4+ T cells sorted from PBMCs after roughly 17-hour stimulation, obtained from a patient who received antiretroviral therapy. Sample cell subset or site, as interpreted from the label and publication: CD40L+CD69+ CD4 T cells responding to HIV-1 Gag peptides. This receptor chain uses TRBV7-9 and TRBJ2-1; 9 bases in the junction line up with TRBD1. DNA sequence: TGTGCCAGCGCGACAGGGGGCAATGAGCAGTTCTTC. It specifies CASATGGNEQFF. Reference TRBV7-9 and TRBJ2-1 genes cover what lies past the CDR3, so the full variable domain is DTGVSQNPRHKITKRGQNVTFRCDPISEHNRLYWYRQTLGQGPEFLTYFQNEAQLEKSRLLSDRFSAERPKGSFSTLEIQRTEQGDSAMYLCASATGGNEQFFGPGTRLTVL.